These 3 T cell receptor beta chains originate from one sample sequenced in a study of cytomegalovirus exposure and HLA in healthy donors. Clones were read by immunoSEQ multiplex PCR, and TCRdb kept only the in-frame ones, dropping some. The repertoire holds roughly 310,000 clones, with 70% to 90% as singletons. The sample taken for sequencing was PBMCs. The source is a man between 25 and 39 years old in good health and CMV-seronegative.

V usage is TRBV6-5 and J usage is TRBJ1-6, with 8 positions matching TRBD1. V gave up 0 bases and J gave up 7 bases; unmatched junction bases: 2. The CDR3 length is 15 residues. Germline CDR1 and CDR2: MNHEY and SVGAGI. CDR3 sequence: CASSYSWTGNSPLHF. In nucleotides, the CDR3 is TGTGCCAGCAGTTACTCGTGGACAGGGAATTCACCCCTCCACTTT.

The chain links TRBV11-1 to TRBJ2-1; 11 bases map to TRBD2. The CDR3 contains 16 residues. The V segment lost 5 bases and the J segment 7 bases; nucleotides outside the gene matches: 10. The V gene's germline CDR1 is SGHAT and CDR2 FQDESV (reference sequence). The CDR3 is CASSLGTSGLGNEQFF. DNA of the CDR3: TGTGCCAGCAGCCTCGGGACTAGCGGACTAGGAAATGAGCAGTTCTTC.

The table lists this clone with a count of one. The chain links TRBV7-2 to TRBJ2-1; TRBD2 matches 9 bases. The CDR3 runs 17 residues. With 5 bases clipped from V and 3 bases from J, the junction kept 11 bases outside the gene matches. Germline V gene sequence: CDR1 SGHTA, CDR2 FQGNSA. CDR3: CASSPRLAGVLYNEQFF. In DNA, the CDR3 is TGTGCCAGCAGCCCACGGTTAGCGGGGGTCCTCTACAATGAGCAGTTCTTC. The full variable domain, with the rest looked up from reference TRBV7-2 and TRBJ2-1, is GAGVSQSPSNKVTEKGKDVELRCDPISGHTALYWYRQSLGQGLEFLIYFQGNSAPDKSGLPSDRFSAERTGGSVSTLTIQRTQQEDSAVYLCASSPRLAGVLYNEQFFGPGTRLTVL.